This T cell receptor beta chain is from a study of cytomegalovirus exposure and HLA in healthy donors. In the study overall: Ancestry clustering placed 70% to 85% of around 400 genotyped donors in the Caucasian-associated cluster.

The CDR3 length is 13 residues. Trimming left V 4 bases short and J 12 bases short, with 15 bases between. The germline CDR1 and CDR2 sequences are SEHNR and FQNEAQ (reference sequence). Amplification used 60 Vbeta primers and 13 Jbeta primers. Clones were sequenced by immunoSEQ multiplex PCR, and TCRdb holds only the in-frame ones, with some missing. This sample has about 100,000 clones, with about 70% found just once. The J gene is TRBJ1-4, the V gene TRBV7-9, with D maybe TRBD1 (6 bases). The sequence came from a woman aged 40 to 55 in good health and CMV-seronegative. Material for sequencing was PBMCs. This CDR3 is CASSSLQGRELFF. CDR3 DNA sequence: TGTGCCAGCAGCTCGCTACAGGGAAGGGAACTGTTTTTT.